This TCR beta chain was identified during a study of technical replicates of blood from a handful of donors. Profiling relied on immunoSEQ multiplex PCR, and the TCRdb table lists in-frame clones only, not all of them. The data contain about 85,000 clones, 94% of them singletons. This TCR was recovered from a human donor in good health. The sequenced material came from T cells isolated from PBMCs.

Written as DNA, the CDR3 is TGTGCCAGCGCAAGCGGGAGAATCGGGGAGCTGTTTTTT. Its translation: CASASGRIGELFF. This chain joins TRBV6-6 and TRBJ2-2; 8 bases map to TRBD2. This CDR3 has 13 amino acids. V lost 8 bases to trimming and J lost 7 bases; unmatched junction nucleotides: 6. Germline-derived CDR1 and CDR2 are MNHNY and SVGAGI (reference sequence).